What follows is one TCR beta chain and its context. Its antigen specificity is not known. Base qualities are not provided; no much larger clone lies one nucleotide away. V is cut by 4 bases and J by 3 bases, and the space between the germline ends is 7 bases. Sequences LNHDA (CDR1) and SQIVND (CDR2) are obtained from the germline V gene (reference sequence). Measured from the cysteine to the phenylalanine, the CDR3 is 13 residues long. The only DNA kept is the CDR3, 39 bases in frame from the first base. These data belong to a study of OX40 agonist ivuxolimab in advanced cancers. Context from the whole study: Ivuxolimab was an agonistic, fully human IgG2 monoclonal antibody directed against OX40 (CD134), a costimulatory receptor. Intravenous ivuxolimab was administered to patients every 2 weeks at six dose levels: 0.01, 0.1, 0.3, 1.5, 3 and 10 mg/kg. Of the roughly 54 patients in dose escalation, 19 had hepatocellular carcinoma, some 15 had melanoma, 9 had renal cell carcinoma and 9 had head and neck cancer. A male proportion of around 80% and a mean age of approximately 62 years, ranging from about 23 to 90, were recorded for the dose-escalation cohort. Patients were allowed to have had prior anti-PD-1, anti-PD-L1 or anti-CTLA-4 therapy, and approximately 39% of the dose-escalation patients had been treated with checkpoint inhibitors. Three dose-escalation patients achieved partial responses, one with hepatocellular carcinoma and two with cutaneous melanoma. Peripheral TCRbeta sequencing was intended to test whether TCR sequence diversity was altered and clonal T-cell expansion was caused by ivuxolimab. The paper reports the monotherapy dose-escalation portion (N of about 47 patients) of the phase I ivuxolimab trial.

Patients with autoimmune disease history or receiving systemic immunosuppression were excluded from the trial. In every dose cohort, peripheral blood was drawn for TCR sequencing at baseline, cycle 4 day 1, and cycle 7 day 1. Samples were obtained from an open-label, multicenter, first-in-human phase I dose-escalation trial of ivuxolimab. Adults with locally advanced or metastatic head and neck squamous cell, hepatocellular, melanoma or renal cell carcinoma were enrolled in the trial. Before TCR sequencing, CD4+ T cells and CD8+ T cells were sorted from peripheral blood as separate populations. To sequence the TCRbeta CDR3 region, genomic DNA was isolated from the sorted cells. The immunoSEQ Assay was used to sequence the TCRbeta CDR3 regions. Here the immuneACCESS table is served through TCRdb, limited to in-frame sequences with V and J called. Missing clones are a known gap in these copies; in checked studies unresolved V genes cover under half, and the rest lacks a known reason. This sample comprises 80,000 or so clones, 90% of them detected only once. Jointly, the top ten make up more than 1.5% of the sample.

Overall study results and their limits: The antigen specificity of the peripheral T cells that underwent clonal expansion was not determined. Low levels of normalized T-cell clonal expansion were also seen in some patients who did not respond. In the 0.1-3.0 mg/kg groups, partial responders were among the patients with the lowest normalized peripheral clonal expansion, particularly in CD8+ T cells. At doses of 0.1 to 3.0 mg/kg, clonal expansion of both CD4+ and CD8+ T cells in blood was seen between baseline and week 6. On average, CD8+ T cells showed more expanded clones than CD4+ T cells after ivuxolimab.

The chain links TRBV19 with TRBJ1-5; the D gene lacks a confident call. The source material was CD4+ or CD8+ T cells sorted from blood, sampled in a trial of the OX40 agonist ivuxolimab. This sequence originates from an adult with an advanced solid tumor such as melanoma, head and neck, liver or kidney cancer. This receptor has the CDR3 CASSNQVNQPQHF. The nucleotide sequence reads TGTGCCAGTAGTAACCAGGTCAATCAGCCCCAGCATTTT.